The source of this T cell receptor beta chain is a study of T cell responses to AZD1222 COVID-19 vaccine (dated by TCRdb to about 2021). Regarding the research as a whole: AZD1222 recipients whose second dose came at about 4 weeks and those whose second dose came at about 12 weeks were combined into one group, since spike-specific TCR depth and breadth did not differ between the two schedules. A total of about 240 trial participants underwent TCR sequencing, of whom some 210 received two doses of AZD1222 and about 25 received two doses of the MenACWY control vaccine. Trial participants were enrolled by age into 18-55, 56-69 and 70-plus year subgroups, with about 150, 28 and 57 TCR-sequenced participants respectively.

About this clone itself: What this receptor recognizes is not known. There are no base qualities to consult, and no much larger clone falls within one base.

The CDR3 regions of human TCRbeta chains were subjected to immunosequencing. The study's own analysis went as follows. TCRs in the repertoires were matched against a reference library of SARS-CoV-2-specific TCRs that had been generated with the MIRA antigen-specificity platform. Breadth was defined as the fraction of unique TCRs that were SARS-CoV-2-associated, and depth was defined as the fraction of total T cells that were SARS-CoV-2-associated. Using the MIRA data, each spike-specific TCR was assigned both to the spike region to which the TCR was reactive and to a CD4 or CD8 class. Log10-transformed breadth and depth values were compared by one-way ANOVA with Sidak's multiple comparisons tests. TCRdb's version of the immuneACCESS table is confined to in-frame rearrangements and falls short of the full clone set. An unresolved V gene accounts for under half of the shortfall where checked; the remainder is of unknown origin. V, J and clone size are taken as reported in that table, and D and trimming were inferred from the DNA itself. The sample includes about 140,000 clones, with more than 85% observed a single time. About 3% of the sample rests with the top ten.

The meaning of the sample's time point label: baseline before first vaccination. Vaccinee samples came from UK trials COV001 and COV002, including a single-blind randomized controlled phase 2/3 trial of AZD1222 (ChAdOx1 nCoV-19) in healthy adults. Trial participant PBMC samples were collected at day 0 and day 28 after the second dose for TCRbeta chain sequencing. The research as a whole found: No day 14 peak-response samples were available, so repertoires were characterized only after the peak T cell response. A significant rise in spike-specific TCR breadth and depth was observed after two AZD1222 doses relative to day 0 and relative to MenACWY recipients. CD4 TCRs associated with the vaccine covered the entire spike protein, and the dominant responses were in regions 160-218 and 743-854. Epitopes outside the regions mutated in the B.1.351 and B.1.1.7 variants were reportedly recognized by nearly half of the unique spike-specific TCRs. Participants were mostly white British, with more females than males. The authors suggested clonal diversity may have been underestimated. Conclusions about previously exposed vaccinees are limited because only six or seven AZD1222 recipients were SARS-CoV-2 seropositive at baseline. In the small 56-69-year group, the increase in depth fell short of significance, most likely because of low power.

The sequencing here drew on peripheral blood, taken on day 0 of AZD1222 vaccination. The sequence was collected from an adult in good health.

For the CDR3, the sequence is CASSLNPYEQYF. The DNA sequence reads TGCGCCAGCAGCTTGAACCCCTACGAGCAGTACTTC. The V and J segments used are TRBV5-1 and TRBJ2-7; confidence is insufficient to name the D gene. CDR1 and CDR2 are read off the germline V gene as SGHRS and YFSETQ. Deletion took 1 base off V and 2 bases off J, with a span of 4 bases between the germline ends. Counted from cysteine to phenylalanine, this CDR3 has 12 amino acids. This entry keeps only the CDR3 DNA: 36 bases, framed from base 1. Beyond the CDR3, the reference TRBV5-1 and TRBJ2-7 genes provide the residues; the full variable domain reads: KAGVTQTPRYLIKTRGQQVTLSCSPISGHRSVSWYQQTPGQGLQFLFEYFSETQRNKGNFPGRFSGRQFSNSRSEMNVSTLELGDSALYLCASSLNPYEQYFGPGTRLTVT.